Listed below are T cell receptor beta chains from one sample, sequenced in a study of shared clonotypes between healthy human individuals. Using immunoSEQ multiplex PCR, the repertoire was profiled, and TCRdb retains in-frame clones only, with some absent. The profile covers around 1.4 million clones, with 97% to 99% appearing a single time and 0.36% taken by the ten largest. The sequencing input was naive CD4+ T cells sorted from blood. These receptors were obtained from a man aged 25 to 40 in good health. Each CDR3 is given with its conserved first and last residue. Each record gives: V gene, CDR3 length, D gene, clone size, J gene, CDR3 protein, CDR3 DNA. D genes are given only for firm matches. Only some rows state a clone size, as once, few, many or a class for expanded clones.

V gene: TRBV5-1
CDR3 length: 13
D gene: TRBD2
clone size: .
J gene: TRBJ2-1
CDR3 protein: CASTRLAGAEQFF
CDR3 DNA: TGCGCCAGCACTCGGCTAGCGGGAGCGGAGCAGTTCTTC

V gene: TRBV30
CDR3 length: 17
D gene: TRBD2
clone size: once
J gene: TRBJ2-1
CDR3 protein: CAWSLKFGLADYNEQFF
CDR3 DNA: TGTGCCTGGAGTCTTAAATTCGGACTAGCGGATTACAATGAGCAGTTCTTC

V gene: TRBV2
CDR3 length: 15
D gene: TRBD2
clone size: .
J gene: TRBJ2-3
CDR3 protein: CASSDLAGGTDTQYF
CDR3 DNA: TGTGCCAGCAGTGACTTGGCGGGGGGCACAGATACGCAGTATTTT

V gene: TRBV19
CDR3 length: 11
D gene: .
clone size: .
J gene: TRBJ2-5
CDR3 protein: CASSLQETQYF
CDR3 DNA: TGTGCCAGTAGCCTTCAAGAGACCCAGTACTTC

V gene: TRBV5-4
CDR3 length: 13
D gene: TRBD2
clone size: .
J gene: TRBJ2-1
CDR3 protein: CASSSGLVGGLFF
CDR3 DNA: TGTGCCAGCAGTTCCGGACTAGTCGGGGGTTTGTTCTTC

V gene: TRBV2
CDR3 length: 12
D gene: TRBD1
clone size: once
J gene: TRBJ2-7
CDR3 protein: CASRGQIYEQYF
CDR3 DNA: TGTGCCAGCAGGGGACAGATCTACGAGCAGTACTTC

V gene: TRBV5-1
CDR3 length: 15
D gene: TRBD1
clone size: once
J gene: TRBJ1-2
CDR3 protein: CASSLVIPDRGGYTF
CDR3 DNA: TGCGCCAGCAGCTTGGTTATCCCCGACAGGGGGGGCTACACCTTC

V gene: TRBV19
CDR3 length: 14
D gene: .
clone size: .
J gene: TRBJ2-7
CDR3 protein: CASSIGGRVNEQYF
CDR3 DNA: TGTGCCAGTAGTATCGGAGGGAGAGTCAACGAGCAGTACTTC

V gene: TRBV5-1
CDR3 length: 14
D gene: TRBD1
clone size: once
J gene: TRBJ2-7
CDR3 protein: CASSKTGVGYEQYF
CDR3 DNA: TGCGCCAGCAGCAAGACAGGGGTAGGCTACGAGCAGTACTTC

V gene: TRBV5-1
CDR3 length: 14
D gene: .
clone size: .
J gene: TRBJ1-1
CDR3 protein: CASSQGPMNTEAFF
CDR3 DNA: TGCGCCAGCAGCCAGGGCCCCATGAACACTGAAGCTTTCTTT

V gene: TRBV28
CDR3 length: 18
D gene: TRBD1
clone size: .
J gene: TRBJ2-1
CDR3 protein: CASSYPWPGTGQYNEQFF
CDR3 DNA: TGTGCCAGCAGTTATCCCTGGCCCGGGACAGGACAGTACAATGAGCAGTTCTTC

V gene: TRBV9
CDR3 length: 14
D gene: TRBD2
clone size: .
J gene: TRBJ2-7
CDR3 protein: CASSVSGGSYEQYF
CDR3 DNA: TGTGCCAGCAGCGTCAGCGGGGGCTCCTACGAGCAGTACTTC

V gene: TRBV5-1
CDR3 length: 14
D gene: TRBD2
clone size: .
J gene: TRBJ2-1
CDR3 protein: CASSVLAGPSEQFF
CDR3 DNA: TGCGCCAGCAGCGTACTAGCGGGCCCCAGTGAGCAGTTCTTC

V gene: TRBV18
CDR3 length: 14
D gene: TRBD2
clone size: .
J gene: TRBJ2-7
CDR3 protein: CASSLSGRIYEQYF
CDR3 DNA: TGTGCCAGCTCACTCTCCGGGAGGATCTACGAGCAGTACTTC

V gene: TRBV7-8
CDR3 length: 16
D gene: TRBD1
clone size: .
J gene: TRBJ1-1
CDR3 protein: CASKLIRAAGGDGAFF
CDR3 DNA: TGTGCCAGCAAGCTTATTAGGGCGGCAGGGGGCGATGGAGCTTTCTTT

V gene: TRBV10-3
CDR3 length: 16
D gene: .
clone size: .
J gene: TRBJ1-2
CDR3 protein: CAISESAGVTNYGYTF
CDR3 DNA: TGTGCCATCAGTGAATCGGCGGGGGTAACGAACTATGGCTACACCTTC

V gene: TRBV5-1
CDR3 length: 16
D gene: TRBD1
clone size: .
J gene: TRBJ1-2
CDR3 protein: CASSLVSGTGGKSYTF
CDR3 DNA: TGCGCCAGCAGCTTGGTTTCCGGGACAGGGGGCAAGTCCTACACCTTC

V gene: TRBV10-3
CDR3 length: 12
D gene: .
clone size: .
J gene: TRBJ1-5
CDR3 protein: CAISEGGGPQHF
CDR3 DNA: TGTGCCATCAGTGAAGGAGGGGGGCCCCAGCATTTT

V gene: TRBV5-1
CDR3 length: 13
D gene: .
clone size: .
J gene: TRBJ2-3
CDR3 protein: CASSLSYPDTQYF
CDR3 DNA: TGCGCCAGCAGCTTAAGTTATCCAGATACGCAGTATTTT

V gene: TRBV9
CDR3 length: 17
D gene: .
clone size: .
J gene: TRBJ2-5
CDR3 protein: CASSEGHRARNQETQYF
CDR3 DNA: TGTGCCAGCAGCGAGGGGCACCGGGCCCGTAACCAAGAGACCCAGTACTTC

V gene: TRBV14
CDR3 length: 16
D gene: TRBD2
clone size: .
J gene: TRBJ2-7
CDR3 protein: CASSPRRLAGLYEQYF
CDR3 DNA: TGTGCCAGCAGCCCGCGGCGACTAGCGGGCTTATACGAGCAGTACTTC

V gene: TRBV18
CDR3 length: 18
D gene: TRBD2
clone size: .
J gene: TRBJ2-1
CDR3 protein: CASSPPFRAGREYNEQFF
CDR3 DNA: TGTGCCAGCTCACCACCGTTTCGAGCGGGGAGAGAATACAATGAGCAGTTCTTC

V gene: TRBV28
CDR3 length: 13
D gene: .
clone size: .
J gene: TRBJ2-2
CDR3 protein: CASQVLNTGELFF
CDR3 DNA: TGTGCCAGCCAAGTCCTGAACACCGGGGAGCTGTTTTTT

V gene: TRBV6-5
CDR3 length: 12
D gene: .
clone size: .
J gene: TRBJ2-7
CDR3 protein: CASTNSRYEQYF
CDR3 DNA: TGTGCCAGCACGAACAGTCGATACGAGCAGTACTTC

V gene: TRBV19
CDR3 length: 17
D gene: TRBD1
clone size: .
J gene: TRBJ1-3
CDR3 protein: CASTVSPTGSVGNTIYF
CDR3 DNA: TGTGCCAGTACCGTATCCCCGACAGGGTCCGTTGGAAACACCATATATTTT

V gene: TRBV5-1
CDR3 length: 14
D gene: TRBD1
clone size: .
J gene: TRBJ1-4
CDR3 protein: CASSSGTGGEKLFF
CDR3 DNA: TGCGCCAGCAGCTCAGGAACAGGGGGAGAAAAACTGTTTTTT

V gene: TRBV28
CDR3 length: 14
D gene: TRBD1
clone size: .
J gene: TRBJ1-2
CDR3 protein: CASSPWDRTNGYTF
CDR3 DNA: TGTGCCAGCAGTCCGTGGGACAGGACGAATGGCTACACCTTC

V gene: TRBV5-1
CDR3 length: 13
D gene: .
clone size: .
J gene: TRBJ1-2
CDR3 protein: CASSWQGIAGYTF
CDR3 DNA: TGCGCCAGCAGTTGGCAGGGGATCGCGGGCTACACCTTC

V gene: TRBV18
CDR3 length: 14
D gene: .
clone size: .
J gene: TRBJ2-2
CDR3 protein: CASSPAGTTGELFF
CDR3 DNA: TGTGCCAGCTCACCGGCGGGAACCACCGGGGAGCTGTTTTTT

V gene: TRBV7-8
CDR3 length: 14
D gene: TRBD1
clone size: .
J gene: TRBJ1-1
CDR3 protein: CASSRDRVMGEAFF
CDR3 DNA: TGTGCCAGCAGCCGGGACAGGGTCATGGGTGAAGCTTTCTTT

V gene: TRBV20-1
CDR3 length: 11
D gene: .
clone size: once
J gene: TRBJ2-5
CDR3 protein: CSAGARETQYF
CDR3 DNA: TGCAGTGCTGGGGCGCGGGAGACCCAGTACTTC

V gene: TRBV9
CDR3 length: 16
D gene: TRBD1
clone size: .
J gene: TRBJ2-5
CDR3 protein: CASSVLGQGNQETQYF
CDR3 DNA: TGTGCCAGCAGCGTACTGGGACAGGGAAACCAAGAGACCCAGTACTTC

V gene: TRBV15
CDR3 length: 14
D gene: .
clone size: .
J gene: TRBJ2-2
CDR3 protein: CATSPQGFSGELFF
CDR3 DNA: TGTGCCACCAGCCCCCAAGGGTTTTCGGGGGAGCTGTTTTTT

V gene: TRBV5-1
CDR3 length: 15
D gene: TRBD1
clone size: .
J gene: TRBJ2-7
CDR3 protein: CASSLGGRGTYEQYF
CDR3 DNA: TGCGCCAGCAGCTTAGGGGGCAGGGGAACCTACGAGCAGTACTTC

V gene: TRBV7-8
CDR3 length: 18
D gene: .
clone size: .
J gene: TRBJ2-1
CDR3 protein: CASSTPLRKKGSYNEQFF
CDR3 DNA: TGTGCCAGCAGCACCCCGCTTCGTAAAAAAGGGTCCTACAATGAGCAGTTCTTC

V gene: TRBV6-5
CDR3 length: 15
D gene: .
clone size: .
J gene: TRBJ1-2
CDR3 protein: CASSYSGRGYYGYTF
CDR3 DNA: TGTGCCAGCAGTTACTCGGGGAGGGGGTACTATGGCTACACCTTC

V gene: TRBV11-2
CDR3 length: 15
D gene: .
clone size: once
J gene: TRBJ1-4
CDR3 protein: CASSEWGRGDEKLFF
CDR3 DNA: TGTGCCAGCAGCGAGTGGGGACGGGGCGATGAAAAACTGTTTTTT

V gene: TRBV19
CDR3 length: 17
D gene: .
clone size: once
J gene: TRBJ2-3
CDR3 protein: CASSIVGKGPSGDTQYF
CDR3 DNA: TGTGCCAGTAGTATAGTTGGGAAGGGGCCTTCCGGAGATACGCAGTATTTT

V gene: TRBV7-9
CDR3 length: 16
D gene: TRBD1
clone size: .
J gene: TRBJ1-4
CDR3 protein: CASSFWAGQGYEKLFF
CDR3 DNA: TGTGCCAGCAGCTTTTGGGCGGGACAGGGTTACGAAAAACTGTTTTTT

V gene: TRBV7-9
CDR3 length: 15
D gene: TRBD1
clone size: .
J gene: TRBJ2-1
CDR3 protein: CASSRGQGGGNEQFF
CDR3 DNA: TGTGCCAGCAGCCGTGGACAGGGAGGAGGCAATGAGCAGTTCTTC

V gene: TRBV5-1
CDR3 length: 13
D gene: .
clone size: .
J gene: TRBJ2-7
CDR3 protein: CASSLVSVYEQYF
CDR3 DNA: TGCGCCAGCAGCTTGGTGTCGGTCTACGAGCAGTACTTC

V gene: TRBV10-2
CDR3 length: 15
D gene: TRBD1
clone size: .
J gene: TRBJ2-7
CDR3 protein: CASREFRDRRYEQYF
CDR3 DNA: TGCGCCAGCAGAGAATTCCGGGACAGGCGCTACGAGCAGTACTTC

V gene: TRBV5-4
CDR3 length: 15
D gene: TRBD1
clone size: .
J gene: TRBJ1-2
CDR3 protein: CASSADRGLLRGYTF
CDR3 DNA: TGTGCCAGCAGCGCGGACAGGGGGCTTCTCCGTGGCTACACCTTC

V gene: TRBV18
CDR3 length: 15
D gene: TRBD2
clone size: .
J gene: TRBJ2-1
CDR3 protein: CASSRQYGGGNEQFF
CDR3 DNA: TGTGCCAGCTCACGACAATACGGGGGGGGCAATGAGCAGTTCTTC

V gene: TRBV29-1
CDR3 length: 12
D gene: .
clone size: once
J gene: TRBJ2-5
CDR3 protein: CSVTTGPETQYF
CDR3 DNA: TGCAGCGTGACAACAGGGCCAGAGACCCAGTACTTC